This entry concerns a single TCR beta chain. Its antigen remains unidentified. Trimming took 4 bases from V and 5 from J, leaving 15 bases between them. The CDR3 consists of 16 residues. This record comes from a study of long-term antiretroviral therapy in people with HIV. General study results and limits: Pre-ART expanded TRB clones stayed dominant throughout, though often decreasing after ART. Relative to transplant donor controls, diversity remained lower despite increasing after ART.

Researchers report immunoSEQ v3.0 was run at survey level. Profiling relied on immunoSEQ multiplex PCR, and the TCRdb table lists in-frame clones only, not all of them. Among 17,000 or so clones, around four fifths were seen once, and the ten largest hold roughly 9.5%. V usage is TRBV23-1 and J usage is TRBJ1-6; D unresolved. TRBV23-1 is an ORF, with its function uncertain. Sequences were derived from unsorted PBMCs, sampled 0.3 years after starting antiretroviral therapy. This receptor was obtained from a man aged 18 to 35 with HIV. CDR3 protein: CASSRQTLSDNSPLHF. CDR3 nucleotides: TGCGCCAGCAGTCGTCAGACCCTATCAGATAATTCACCCCTCCACTTT.